The 7 T cell receptor beta chains reported below all come from one sample, sequenced in a study of cytomegalovirus exposure and HLA in healthy donors (dated by TCRdb to about 2017). The library was obtained by the immunoSEQ multiplex PCR assay. A mixture of 60 forward primers for TCR Vbeta segments and 13 reverse primers for TCR Jbeta segments was used in the multiplex PCR. TCRdb re-hosts the immuneACCESS table, in-frame sequences only. Its copies lack some clones; in the studies checked, an unresolved V gene accounts for under half of them, and the cause for the rest is not known. A total of some 180,000 clones appear in this sample, roughly 87% of them only once. Together, the top ten hold around 0.99% of the sample. What was sequenced was PBMCs. These receptor sequences come from a boy aged 2 to 10 in good health and CMV-seronegative.

The chain couples TRBV28 to TRBJ2-3; 13 bases fit TRBD2. This CDR3 spans 16 amino acids. The germline gives CDR1 MDHEN, CDR2 SYDVKM. V lost 4 bases, J lost 5 bases, and 6 bases stayed unmatched. This chain's CDR3 is CASSWTSGSWLDTQYF. The CDR3 region has the DNA TGTGCCAGCAGTTGGACTAGCGGGAGTTGGTTAGATACGCAGTATTTT.

The chain couples TRBV5-1 to TRBJ2-3, with 9 bases that match TRBD2. With 5 bases clipped from V and 0 bases from J, the junction kept 4 bases outside the gene matches. The CDR3 totals 15 residues. The germline V gene has CDR1 SGHRS and CDR2 YFSETQ. Here the CDR3 DNA reads TGCGCCAGCAGACGACTAGCGGATAGCACAGATACGCAGTATTTT. Translated: CASRRLADSTDTQYF.

This rearrangement joins TRBV30 to TRBJ1-4; TRBD1 matches 8 bases. This CDR3 region has 16 residues. With 2 bases clipped from V and 3 bases from J, the junction kept 8 bases outside the gene matches. CDR1 GTSNPN and CDR2 SVGIG come from the germline V gene (reference sequence). CDR3 amino acids: CAWSTSRTGSNEKLFF. DNA for the CDR3: TGTGCCTGGAGTACTTCACGGACAGGGTCTAATGAAAAACTGTTTTTT.

The CDR3 is CASRTSGGPYEQYF. The DNA for the CDR3 is TGCGCCAGCAGGACTAGCGGGGGGCCCTACGAGCAGTACTTC. V is TRBV10-2 and J is TRBJ2-7, with 13 bases fitting TRBD2. Unmatched junction bases numbered 1, after V lost 6 bases and J lost 2 bases. Germline values: CDR1 WSHSY, CDR2 SAAADI. This CDR3 has 14 residues.

The rearrangement links TRBV5-1 to TRBJ2-2; no firm D call. The germline CDR1 and CDR2 sequences are SGHRS and YFSETQ. The CDR3 covers 18 residues. The germline V and J ends were trimmed by 1 base and 1 base, with 17 bases remaining between them. CDR3 bases: TGCGCCAGCAGCTTGCGTTCCCTTCCCACACGGAACACCGGGGAGCTGTTTTTT. It translates to CASSLRSLPTRNTGELFF.

The rearrangement links TRBV4-1 to TRBJ2-1; 10 nucleotides agree with TRBD2. CDR1 is MGHRA and CDR2 is YSYEKL in the germline V gene. CDR3 length: 15 residues. The V segment lost 4 bases and the J segment 6 bases; nucleotides outside the gene matches: 6. The CDR3 protein is CASSPGTSAINEQFF. The DNA for the CDR3 is TGCGCCAGCAGCCCCGGGACTAGCGCGATCAATGAGCAGTTCTTC.

The rearrangement joins TRBV5-6 to TRBJ1-6, with TRBD1 identical over 8 bases. CDR1 is SGHDT, CDR2 YYEEEE, per germline. V lost 7 bases and J lost 14; bases outside the gene matches: 11. The CDR3 length is 13 residues. CDR3 loop: CASGPGTGGSLHF. CDR3 in DNA: TGTGCCAGCGGCCCCGGGACAGGCGGTTCCCTCCACTTT.